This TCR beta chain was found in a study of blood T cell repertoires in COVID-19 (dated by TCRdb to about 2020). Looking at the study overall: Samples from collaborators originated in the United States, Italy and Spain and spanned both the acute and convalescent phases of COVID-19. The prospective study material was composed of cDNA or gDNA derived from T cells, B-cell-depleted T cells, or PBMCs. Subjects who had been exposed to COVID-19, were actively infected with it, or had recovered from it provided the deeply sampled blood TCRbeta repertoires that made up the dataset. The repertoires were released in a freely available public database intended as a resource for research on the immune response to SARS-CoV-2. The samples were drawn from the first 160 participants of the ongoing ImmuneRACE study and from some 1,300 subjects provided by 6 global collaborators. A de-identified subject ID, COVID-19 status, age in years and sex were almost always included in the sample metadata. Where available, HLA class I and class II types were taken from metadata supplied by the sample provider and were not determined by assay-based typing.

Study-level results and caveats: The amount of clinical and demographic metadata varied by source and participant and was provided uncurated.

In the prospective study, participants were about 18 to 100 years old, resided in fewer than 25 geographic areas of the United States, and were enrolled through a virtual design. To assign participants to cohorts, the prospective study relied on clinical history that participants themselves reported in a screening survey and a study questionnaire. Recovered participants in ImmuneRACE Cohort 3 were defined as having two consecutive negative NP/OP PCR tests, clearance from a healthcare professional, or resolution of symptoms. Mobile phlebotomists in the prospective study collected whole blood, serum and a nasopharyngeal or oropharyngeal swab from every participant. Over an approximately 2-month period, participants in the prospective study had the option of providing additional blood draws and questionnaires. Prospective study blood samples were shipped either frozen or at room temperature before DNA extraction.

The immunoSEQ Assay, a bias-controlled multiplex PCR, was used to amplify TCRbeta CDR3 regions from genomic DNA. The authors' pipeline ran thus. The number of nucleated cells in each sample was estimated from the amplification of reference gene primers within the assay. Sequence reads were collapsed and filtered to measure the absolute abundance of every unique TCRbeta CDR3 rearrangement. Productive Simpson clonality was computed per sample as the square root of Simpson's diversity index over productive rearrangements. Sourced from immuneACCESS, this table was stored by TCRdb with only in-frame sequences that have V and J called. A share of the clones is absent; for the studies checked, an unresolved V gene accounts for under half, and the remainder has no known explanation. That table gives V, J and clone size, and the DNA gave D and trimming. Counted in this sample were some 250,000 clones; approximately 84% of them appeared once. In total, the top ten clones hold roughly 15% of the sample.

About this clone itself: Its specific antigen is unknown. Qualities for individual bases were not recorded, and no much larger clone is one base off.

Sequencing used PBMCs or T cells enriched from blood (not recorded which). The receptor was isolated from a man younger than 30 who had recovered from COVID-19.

The CDR3: CASSFPGQGAYTF. The DNA sequence is given as TGTGCCAGCAGCTTCCCAGGGCAGGGGGCGTACACCTTC. Here the chain combines TRBV7-9 and TRBJ1-2; 8 nucleotides in the junction match TRBD1. At the junction V is shortened by 3 bases and J by 11 bases; bases outside the gene matches: 8. Its CDR3 holds 13 amino acids, cysteine through phenylalanine. The CDR3 DNA has 39 bases and is translated from base 1. The germline V gene (reference sequence) sets CDR1 to SEHNR and CDR2 to FQNEAQ.